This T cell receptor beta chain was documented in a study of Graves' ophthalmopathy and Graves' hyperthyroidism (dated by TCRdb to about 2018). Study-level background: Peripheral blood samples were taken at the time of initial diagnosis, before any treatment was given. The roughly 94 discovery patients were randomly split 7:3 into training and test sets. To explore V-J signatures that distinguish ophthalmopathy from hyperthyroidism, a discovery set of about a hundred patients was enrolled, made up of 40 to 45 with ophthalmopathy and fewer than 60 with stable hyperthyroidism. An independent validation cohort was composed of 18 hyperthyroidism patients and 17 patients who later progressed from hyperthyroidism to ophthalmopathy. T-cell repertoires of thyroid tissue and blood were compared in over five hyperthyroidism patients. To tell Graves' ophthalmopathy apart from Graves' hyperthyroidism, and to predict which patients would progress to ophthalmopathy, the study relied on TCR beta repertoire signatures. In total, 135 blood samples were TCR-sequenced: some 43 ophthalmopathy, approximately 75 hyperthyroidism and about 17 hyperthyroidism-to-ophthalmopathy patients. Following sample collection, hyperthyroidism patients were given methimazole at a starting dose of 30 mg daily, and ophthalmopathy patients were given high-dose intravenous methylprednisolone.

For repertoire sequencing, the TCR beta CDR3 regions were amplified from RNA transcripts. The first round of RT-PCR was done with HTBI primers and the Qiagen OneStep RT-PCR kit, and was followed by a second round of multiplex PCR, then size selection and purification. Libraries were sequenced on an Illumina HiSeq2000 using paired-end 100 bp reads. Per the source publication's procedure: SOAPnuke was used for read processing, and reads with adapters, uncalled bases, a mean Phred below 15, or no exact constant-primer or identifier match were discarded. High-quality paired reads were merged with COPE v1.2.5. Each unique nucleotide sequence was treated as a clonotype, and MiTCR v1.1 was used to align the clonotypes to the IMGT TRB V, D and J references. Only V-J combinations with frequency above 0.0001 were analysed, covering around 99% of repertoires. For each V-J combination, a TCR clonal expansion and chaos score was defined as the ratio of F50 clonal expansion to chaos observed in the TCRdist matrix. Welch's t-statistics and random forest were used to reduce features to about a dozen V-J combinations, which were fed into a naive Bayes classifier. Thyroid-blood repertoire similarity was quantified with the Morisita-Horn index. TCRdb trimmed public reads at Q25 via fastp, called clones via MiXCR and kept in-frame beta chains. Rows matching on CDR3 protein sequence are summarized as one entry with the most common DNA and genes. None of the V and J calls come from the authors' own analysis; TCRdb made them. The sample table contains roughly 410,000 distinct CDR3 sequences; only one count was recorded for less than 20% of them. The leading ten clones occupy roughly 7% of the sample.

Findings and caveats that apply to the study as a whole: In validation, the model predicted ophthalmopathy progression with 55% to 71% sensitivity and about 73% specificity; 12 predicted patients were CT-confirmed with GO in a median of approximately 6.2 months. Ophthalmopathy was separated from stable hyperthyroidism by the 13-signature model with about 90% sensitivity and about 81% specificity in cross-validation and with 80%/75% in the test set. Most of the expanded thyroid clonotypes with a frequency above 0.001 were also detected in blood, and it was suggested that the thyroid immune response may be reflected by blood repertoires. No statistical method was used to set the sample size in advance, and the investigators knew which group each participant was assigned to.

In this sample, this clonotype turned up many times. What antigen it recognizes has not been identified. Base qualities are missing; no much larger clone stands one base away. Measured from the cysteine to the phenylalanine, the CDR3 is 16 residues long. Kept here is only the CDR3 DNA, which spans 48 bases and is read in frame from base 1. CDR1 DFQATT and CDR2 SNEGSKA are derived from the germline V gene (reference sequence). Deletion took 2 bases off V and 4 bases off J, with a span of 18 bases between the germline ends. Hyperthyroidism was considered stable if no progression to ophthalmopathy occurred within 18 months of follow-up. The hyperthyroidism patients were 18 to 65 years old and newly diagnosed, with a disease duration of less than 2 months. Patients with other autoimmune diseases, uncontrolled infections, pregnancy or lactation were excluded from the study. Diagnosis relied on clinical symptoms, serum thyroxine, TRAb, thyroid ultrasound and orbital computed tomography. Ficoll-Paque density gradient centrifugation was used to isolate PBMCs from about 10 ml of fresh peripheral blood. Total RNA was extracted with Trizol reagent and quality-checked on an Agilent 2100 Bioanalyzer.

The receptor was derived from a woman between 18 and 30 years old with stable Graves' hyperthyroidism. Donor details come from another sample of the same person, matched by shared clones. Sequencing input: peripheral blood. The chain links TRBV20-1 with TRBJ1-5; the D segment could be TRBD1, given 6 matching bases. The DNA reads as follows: TGCAGTGCTAGACCTTTACCGGGACAAATAAATCAGCCCCAGCATTTT. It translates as CSARPLPGQINQPQHF.